This TCR beta chain came from a study of CD4+ T cells in melanoma. Of note for this clone: Its antigen remains unknown.

Study findings and constraints: A reported correlation linked neoantigen-specific CD4+ T cells to CD8+, macrophage and B cell function.

J was trimmed by 6 bases and V by 6 bases; bases with no gene match: 11. The V gene's germline CDR1 is SNHLY and CDR2 FYNNEI. CDR3 size: 15 residues. Assay used: immunoSEQ multiplex PCR; TCRdb lists only in-frame clones, some missing. The sample contains approximately 15,000 clones, roughly 66% of which appear only once. J is TRBJ2-7 and V is TRBV2; the match to TRBD1 covers 10 bases. This TCR was sampled from a human donor with melanoma. Sequences were obtained from cells from a culture (not recorded whether cultured in vitro). The CDR3 region is CASSNRDRGRFEQYF. As DNA, the CDR3 is TGTGCCAGCAGCAACCGGGACAGGGGCCGTTTCGAGCAGTACTTC.